The T cell receptor (beta chain) under discussion was sequenced for a study of T cells after yellow fever vaccination. TCRdb redid the calling of the 5' RACE reads with MiXCR, one entry per CDR3 protein. The sample carries 500,000 to 650,000 distinct CDR3 sequences, roughly 12% recorded once. The CDR3 loop spans 15 amino acids. Per the germline V gene, CDR1 is SGHRS and CDR2 is YFSETQ. The V and J ends lost 2 bases and 3 bases respectively, with 12 bases between them. Study-wide results and limits: Although the secondary response was weaker, it peaked faster, at day 5 versus 15. Subsequent to the booster, the majority of primary-vaccination clones reappeared (under 98% CD4, approximately 90% CD8). Few clonotypes appeared in both CD4 and CD8 compartments. Abundant bulk-population clonotypes could contaminate the FACS-sorted repertoires.

This clonotype was detected many times. The target antigen is unknown. This clonotype was sampled from a young man who received the YFV17D yellow fever vaccine. The input for sequencing was PBMCs, taken on the day of the yellow fever booster vaccination. V gene TRBV5-1 combines with J gene TRBJ2-1; D call uncertain. CDR3 coding DNA: TGCGCCAGCAGCTTACCAAGGCTAAACTACAATGAGCAGTTCTTC. Its translation: CASSLPRLNYNEQFF.